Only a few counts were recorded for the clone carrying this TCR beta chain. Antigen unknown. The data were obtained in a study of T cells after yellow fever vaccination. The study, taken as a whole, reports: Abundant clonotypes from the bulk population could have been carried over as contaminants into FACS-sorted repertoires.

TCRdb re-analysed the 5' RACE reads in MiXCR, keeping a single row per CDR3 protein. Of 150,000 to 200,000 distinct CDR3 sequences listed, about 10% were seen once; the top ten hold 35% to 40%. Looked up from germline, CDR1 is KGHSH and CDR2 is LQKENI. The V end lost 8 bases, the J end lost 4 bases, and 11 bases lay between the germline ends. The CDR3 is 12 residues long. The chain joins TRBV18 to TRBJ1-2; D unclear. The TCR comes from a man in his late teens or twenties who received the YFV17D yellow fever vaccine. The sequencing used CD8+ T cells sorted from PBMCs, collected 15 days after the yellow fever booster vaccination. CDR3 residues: CASQGSGYGYTF. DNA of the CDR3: TGTGCCAGCCAAGGGTCGGGCTATGGCTACACCTTC.